The 6 T cell receptor beta chains below were found in one sample sequenced in a study of vaccination effects on CD4 cells after COVID-19. Their cognate antigens are unknown. The data were produced by immunoSEQ multiplex PCR, yet TCRdb's version contains in-frame clones alone and is incomplete. The profile covers 40,000 or so clones, with 55% to 85% appearing a single time and 9.5% to 10% taken by the ten largest. Researchers isolated CD4+ T cells once less than 13 days of culture had elapsed. Participants were given two doses of BNT162b2 or mRNA-1273 vaccine. Source: CD4+ T cells from PBMCs cultured without peptide, taken after COVID-19 vaccination. The receptor set was obtained from a human donor who received a COVID-19 vaccine.

Points on this clone: This sample also contains other DNA sequences that code for the same CDR3. The V call is TRBV19, the J call TRBJ1-5; D unresolved. The V and J ends lost 6 bases and 0 bases respectively, with 6 bases between them. CDR3 size: 13 residues. Germline-derived CDR1 and CDR2 are LNHDA and SQIVND (reference sequence). The CDR3 loop is CASSPYSNQPQHF. The CDR3 DNA reads TGTGCCAGTAGCCCGTATAGCAATCAGCCCCAGCATTTT.

This chain links TRBV10-2 with TRBJ2-7; D is unclear. V was shortened by 3 bases and J by 2 bases, with 8 bases between the two germline ends. The CDR3 is made up of 13 amino acids. Looked up from germline, CDR1 is WSHSY and CDR2 is SAAADI. CDR3: CASSEAGTYEQYF. The CDR3 DNA sequence: TGCGCCAGCAGTGAAGCCGGTACCTACGAGCAGTACTTC.

As for this clone: Different DNA sequences within this sample yield the same CDR3. The chain uses TRBV7-9 and TRBJ2-5, with D unresolved. This CDR3 has 14 residues. Germline lookup yields CDR1 SEHNR and CDR2 FQNEAQ (reference sequence). Trimming took 0 bases from V and 5 from J, leaving 10 bases between them. CDR3 in DNA: TGTGCCAGCAGCTTAGCCTCGGGTGCGGAGACCCAGTACTTC. Its translation: CASSLASGAETQYF.

The chain joins TRBV6-5 to TRBJ1-1; D remains ambiguous. Germline lookup yields CDR1 MNHEY and CDR2 SVGAGI. This CDR3 region has 14 residues. The V end was cut by 6 bases, the J end by 0 bases, with 11 bases between. CDR3 region: CASRPFSLNTEAFF. In DNA form, the CDR3 reads TGTGCCAGCAGGCCGTTCTCCTTGAACACTGAAGCTTTCTTT.

The V call is TRBV7-8, the J call TRBJ1-1, with no clear D. This CDR3 is built from 14 residues. Trimming took 3 bases from V and 0 from J, leaving 8 bases between them. Germline V gene lookup returns CDR1 SGHVS and CDR2 FQNEAQ. The CDR3 spells CASSFSVMNTEAFF. CDR3 nucleotides: TGTGCCAGCAGCTTTTCTGTTATGAACACTGAAGCTTTCTTT.

The V call is TRBV13, the J call TRBJ2-5, with D unresolved. The germline V gene has CDR1 PRHDT and CDR2 FYEKMQ (reference sequence). V was trimmed by 0 bases and J by 1 base, leaving 9 bases between them. The CDR3 is 15 residues long. The CDR3 region is CASSLGARIQETQYF. The CDR3 nucleotides are TGTGCCAGCAGCTTAGGAGCTAGGATCCAAGAGACCCAGTACTTC.